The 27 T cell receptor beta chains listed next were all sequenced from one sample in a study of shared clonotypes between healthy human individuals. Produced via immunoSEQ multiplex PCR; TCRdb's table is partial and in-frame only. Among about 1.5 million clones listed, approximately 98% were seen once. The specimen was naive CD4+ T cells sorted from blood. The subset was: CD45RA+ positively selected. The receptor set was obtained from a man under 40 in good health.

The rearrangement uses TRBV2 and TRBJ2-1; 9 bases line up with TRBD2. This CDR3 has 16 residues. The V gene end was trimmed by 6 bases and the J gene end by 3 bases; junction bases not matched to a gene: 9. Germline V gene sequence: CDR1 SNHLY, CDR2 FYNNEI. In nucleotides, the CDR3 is TGTGCCAGCAGGGGAACTAGCGGGCACATCTACAATGAGCAGTTCTTC. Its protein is CASRGTSGHIYNEQFF.

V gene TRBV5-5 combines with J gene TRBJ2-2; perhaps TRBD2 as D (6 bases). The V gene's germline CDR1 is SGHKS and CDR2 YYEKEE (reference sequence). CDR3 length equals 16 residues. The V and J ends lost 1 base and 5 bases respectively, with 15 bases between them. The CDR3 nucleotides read TGTGCCAGCAGCTTGAGAGCGGGCCTGGGGACCGGGGAGCTGTTTTTT. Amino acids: CASSLRAGLGTGELFF.

The CDR3 protein is CASSFTGTSGFNEQFF. The CDR3 region has the DNA TGCGCCAGCAGTTTTACCGGGACTAGCGGGTTTAATGAGCAGTTCTTC. The gene calls are TRBV5-1 and TRBJ2-1, with 12 bases fitting TRBD2. The length of the CDR3 is 16 residues. Germline loops: CDR1 SGHRS, CDR2 YFSETQ. V was clipped by 5 bases and J by 7 bases; unmatched bases: 10.

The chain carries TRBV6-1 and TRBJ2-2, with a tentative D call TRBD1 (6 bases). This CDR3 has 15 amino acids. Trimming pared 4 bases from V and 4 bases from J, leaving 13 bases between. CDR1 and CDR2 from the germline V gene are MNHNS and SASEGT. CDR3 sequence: CASSGGQPGTGELFF. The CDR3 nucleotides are TGTGCCAGCAGTGGAGGACAGCCTGGCACCGGGGAGCTGTTTTTT.

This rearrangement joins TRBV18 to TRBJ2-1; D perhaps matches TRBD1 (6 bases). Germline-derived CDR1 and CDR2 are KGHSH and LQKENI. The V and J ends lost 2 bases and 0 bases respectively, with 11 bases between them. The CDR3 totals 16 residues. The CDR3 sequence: CASSPEGVHSYNEQFF. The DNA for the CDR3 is TGTGCCAGCTCACCAGAGGGGGTTCACTCCTACAATGAGCAGTTCTTC.

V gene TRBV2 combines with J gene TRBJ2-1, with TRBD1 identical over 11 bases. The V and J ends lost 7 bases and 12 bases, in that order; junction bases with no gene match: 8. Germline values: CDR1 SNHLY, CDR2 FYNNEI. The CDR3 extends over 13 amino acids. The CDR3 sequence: CASTPSGQGVQFF. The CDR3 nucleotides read TGTGCCAGCACCCCCTCGGGACAGGGGGTGCAGTTCTTC.

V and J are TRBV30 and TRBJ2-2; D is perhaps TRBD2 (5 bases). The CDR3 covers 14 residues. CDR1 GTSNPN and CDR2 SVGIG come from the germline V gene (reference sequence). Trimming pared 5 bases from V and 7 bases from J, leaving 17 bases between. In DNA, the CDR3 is TGTGCCTGGGAGGACCTGAGGAGGAGCGGGGAGCTGTTTTTT. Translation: CAWEDLRRSGELFF.

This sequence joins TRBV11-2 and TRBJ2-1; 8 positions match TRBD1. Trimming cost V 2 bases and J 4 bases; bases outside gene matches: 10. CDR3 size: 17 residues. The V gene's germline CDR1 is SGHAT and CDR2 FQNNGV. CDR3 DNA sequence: TGTGCCAGCAGCTTAATTGTTGGCAGGGGGCTTTACAATGAGCAGTTCTTC. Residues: CASSLIVGRGLYNEQFF.

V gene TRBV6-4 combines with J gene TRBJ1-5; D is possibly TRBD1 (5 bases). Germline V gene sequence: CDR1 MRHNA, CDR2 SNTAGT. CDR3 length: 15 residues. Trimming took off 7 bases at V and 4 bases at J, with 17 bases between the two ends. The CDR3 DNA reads TGTGCCAGCAACAAGAGGGGCTTTTGGAATCAGCCCCAGCATTTT. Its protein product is CASNKRGFWNQPQHF.

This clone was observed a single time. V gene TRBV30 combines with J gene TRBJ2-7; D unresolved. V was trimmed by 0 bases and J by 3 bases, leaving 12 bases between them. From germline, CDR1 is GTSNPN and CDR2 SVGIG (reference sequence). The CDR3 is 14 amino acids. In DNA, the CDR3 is TGTGCCTGGAGTGTGGCAGGAGCCCACTACGAGCAGTACTTC. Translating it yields CAWSVAGAHYEQYF.

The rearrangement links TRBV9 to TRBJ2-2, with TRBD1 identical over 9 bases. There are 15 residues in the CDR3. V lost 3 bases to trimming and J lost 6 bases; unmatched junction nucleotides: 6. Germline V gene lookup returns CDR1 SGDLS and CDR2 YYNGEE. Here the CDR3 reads CASSAGQGTPGELFF. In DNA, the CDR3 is TGTGCCAGCAGCGCGGGACAGGGAACCCCCGGGGAGCTGTTTTTT. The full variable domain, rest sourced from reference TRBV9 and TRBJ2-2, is DSGVTQTPKHLITATGQRVTLRCSPRSGDLSVYWYQQSLDQGLQFLIQYYNGEERAKGNILERFSAQQFPDLHSELNLSSLELGDSALYFCASSAGQGTPGELFFGEGSRLTVL.

The CDR3 region is CASAIPTGGGTYEQYF. CDR3 nucleotides: TGTGCCAGCGCAATCCCAACAGGGGGGGGAACCTACGAGCAGTACTTC. The genes are TRBV7-2 and TRBJ2-7; tentative D call: TRBD1 (8 bases). V was shortened by 8 bases and J by 2 bases, with 22 bases between the two germline ends. The CDR3 covers 16 residues. Per germline, CDR1 SGHTA and CDR2 FQGNSA. The full variable domain, its missing parts supplied by reference TRBV7-2 and TRBJ2-7, is GAGVSQSPSNKVTEKGKDVELRCDPISGHTALYWYRQSLGQGLEFLIYFQGNSAPDKSGLPSDRFSAERTGGSVSTLTIQRTQQEDSAVYLCASAIPTGGGTYEQYFGPGTRLTVT.

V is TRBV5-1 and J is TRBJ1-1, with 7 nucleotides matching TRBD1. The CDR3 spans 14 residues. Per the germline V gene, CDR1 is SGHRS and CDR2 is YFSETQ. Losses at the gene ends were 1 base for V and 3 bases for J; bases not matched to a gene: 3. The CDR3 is CASSLIQGDTEAFF. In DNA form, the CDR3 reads TGCGCCAGCAGCTTGATCCAGGGGGACACTGAAGCTTTCTTT.

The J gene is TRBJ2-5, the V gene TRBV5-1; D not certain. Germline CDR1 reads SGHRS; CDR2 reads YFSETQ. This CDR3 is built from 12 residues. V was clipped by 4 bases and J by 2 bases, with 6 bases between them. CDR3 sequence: CASSVQQETQYF. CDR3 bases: TGCGCCAGCAGCGTCCAGCAAGAGACCCAGTACTTC.

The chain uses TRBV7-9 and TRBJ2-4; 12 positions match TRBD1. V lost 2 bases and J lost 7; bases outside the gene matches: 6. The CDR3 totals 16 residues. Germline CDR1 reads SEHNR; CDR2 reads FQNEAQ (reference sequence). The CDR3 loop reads CASSLSGTGGLNIQYF. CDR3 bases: TGTGCCAGCAGCTTATCAGGGACAGGGGGCTTGAACATTCAGTACTTC.

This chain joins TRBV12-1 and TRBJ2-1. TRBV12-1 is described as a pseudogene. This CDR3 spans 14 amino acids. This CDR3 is CASSLSLHYNEQFF. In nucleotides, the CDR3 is TGTGCCAGCAGCTTGTCGCTGCACTACAATGAGCAGTTCTTC.

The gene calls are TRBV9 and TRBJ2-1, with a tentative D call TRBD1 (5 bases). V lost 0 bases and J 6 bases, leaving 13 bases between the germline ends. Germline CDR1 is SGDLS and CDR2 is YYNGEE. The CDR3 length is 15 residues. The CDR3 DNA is TGTGCCAGCAGCGTAGGGGCCGGTGGGGCCAATGAGCAGTTCTTC. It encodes CASSVGAGGANEQFF.

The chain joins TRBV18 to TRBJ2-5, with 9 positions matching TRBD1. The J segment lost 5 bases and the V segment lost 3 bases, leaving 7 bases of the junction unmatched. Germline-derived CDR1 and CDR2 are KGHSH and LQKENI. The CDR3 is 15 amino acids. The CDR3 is CASSPNRGLWETQYF. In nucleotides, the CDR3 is TGTGCCAGCTCACCTAACAGGGGGCTGTGGGAGACCCAGTACTTC. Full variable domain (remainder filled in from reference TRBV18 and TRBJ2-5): NAGVMQNPRHLVRRRGQEARLRCSPMKGHSHVYWYRQLPEEGLKFMVYLQKENIIDESGMPKERFSAEFPKEGPSILRIQQVVRGDSAAYFCASSPNRGLWETQYFGPGTRLLVL.

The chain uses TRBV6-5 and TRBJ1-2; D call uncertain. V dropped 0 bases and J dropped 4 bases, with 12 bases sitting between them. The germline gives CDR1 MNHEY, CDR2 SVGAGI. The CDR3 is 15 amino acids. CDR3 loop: CASSYSAVPGYGYTF. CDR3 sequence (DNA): TGTGCCAGCAGTTACTCAGCAGTCCCAGGCTATGGCTACACCTTC.

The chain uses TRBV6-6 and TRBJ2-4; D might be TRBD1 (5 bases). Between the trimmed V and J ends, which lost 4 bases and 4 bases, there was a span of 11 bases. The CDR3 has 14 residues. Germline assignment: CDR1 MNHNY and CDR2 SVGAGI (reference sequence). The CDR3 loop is CASSSDRIKNIQYF. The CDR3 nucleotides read TGTGCCAGCAGTTCCGACAGAATAAAAAACATTCAGTACTTC.

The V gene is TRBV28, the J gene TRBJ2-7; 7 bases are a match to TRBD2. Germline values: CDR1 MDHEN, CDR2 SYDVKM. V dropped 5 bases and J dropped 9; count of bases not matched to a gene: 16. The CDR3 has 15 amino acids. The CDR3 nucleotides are TGTGCCAGCAGTCTCCCTAAAAGAGCGGGAAGCGCGCAGTACTTC. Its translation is CASSLPKRAGSAQYF.

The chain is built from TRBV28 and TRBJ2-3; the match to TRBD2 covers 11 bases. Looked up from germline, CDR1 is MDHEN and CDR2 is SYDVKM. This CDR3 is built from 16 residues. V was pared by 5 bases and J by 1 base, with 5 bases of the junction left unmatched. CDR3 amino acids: CASSRIAGGGTDTQYF. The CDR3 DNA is TGTGCCAGCAGTAGGATAGCGGGAGGGGGCACAGATACGCAGTATTTT.

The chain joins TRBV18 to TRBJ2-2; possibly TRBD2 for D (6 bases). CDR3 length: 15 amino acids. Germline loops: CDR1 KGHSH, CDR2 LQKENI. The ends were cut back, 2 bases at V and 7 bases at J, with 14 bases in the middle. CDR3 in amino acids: CASSPYETGVGELFF. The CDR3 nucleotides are TGTGCCAGCTCACCATACGAGACGGGAGTCGGGGAGCTGTTTTTT.

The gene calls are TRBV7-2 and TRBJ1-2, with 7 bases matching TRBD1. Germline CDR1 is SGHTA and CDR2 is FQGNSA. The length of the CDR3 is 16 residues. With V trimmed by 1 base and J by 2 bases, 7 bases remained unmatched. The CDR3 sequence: CASSLGLGGLNYGYTF. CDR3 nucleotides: TGTGCCAGCAGCTTAGGTTTAGGGGGCCTGAACTATGGCTACACCTTC.

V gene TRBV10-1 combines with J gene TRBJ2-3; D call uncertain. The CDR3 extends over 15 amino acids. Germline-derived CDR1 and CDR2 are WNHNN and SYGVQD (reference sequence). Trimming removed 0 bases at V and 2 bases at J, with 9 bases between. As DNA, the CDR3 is TGCGCCAGCAGTGAGTCCAACAGATACACAGATACGCAGTATTTT. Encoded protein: CASSESNRYTDTQYF.

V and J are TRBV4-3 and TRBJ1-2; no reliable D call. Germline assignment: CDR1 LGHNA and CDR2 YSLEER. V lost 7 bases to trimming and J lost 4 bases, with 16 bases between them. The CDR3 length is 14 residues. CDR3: CASTPSADFYGYTF. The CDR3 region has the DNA TGCGCCAGCACCCCCTCGGCGGATTTCTATGGCTACACCTTC.

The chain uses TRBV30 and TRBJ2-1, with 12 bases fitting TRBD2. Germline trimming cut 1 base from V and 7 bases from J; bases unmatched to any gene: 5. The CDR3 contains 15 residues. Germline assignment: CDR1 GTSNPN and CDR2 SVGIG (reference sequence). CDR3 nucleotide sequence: TGTGCCTGGAGTGCTAGACTAGCGGGAGTGAATGAGCAGTTCTTC. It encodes CAWSARLAGVNEQFF. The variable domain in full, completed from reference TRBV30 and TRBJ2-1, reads SQTIHQWPATLVQPVGSPLSLECTVEGTSNPNLYWYRQAAGRGLQLLFYSVGIGQISSEVPQNLSASRPQDRQFILSSKKLLLSDSGFYLCAWSARLAGVNEQFFGPGTRLTVL.